The present TCR beta chain was sequenced within a study of blood T cell repertoires in COVID-19. Study summary: Acute and convalescent COVID-19 samples came from the United States, Italy and Spain. The analysed material was cDNA or gDNA that came from T cells, B-cell-depleted T cells, or PBMCs.

All enrollees were roughly 18 to 89 years old and from fewer than 25 US areas. This CDR3 has 13 residues. Germline values: CDR1 SGHAT, CDR2 FQNNGV. The germline V and J ends were trimmed by 5 bases and 2 bases, with 10 bases remaining between them. Profiling relied on immunoSEQ multiplex PCR, and the TCRdb table lists in-frame clones only, not all of them. The data show about 140,000 clones, over 70% seen once. The clonotype originates from a man between 60 and 70 years old who had recovered from COVID-19. The gene calls are TRBV11-2 and TRBJ2-7; TRBD2 might be the D (5 bases). The sequencing input was PBMCs or T cells enriched from blood (not recorded which). The CDR3, as DNA: TGTGCCAGCAGCAGCGGCCGGGCCTACGAGCAGTACTTC. Amino acids: CASSSGRAYEQYF.